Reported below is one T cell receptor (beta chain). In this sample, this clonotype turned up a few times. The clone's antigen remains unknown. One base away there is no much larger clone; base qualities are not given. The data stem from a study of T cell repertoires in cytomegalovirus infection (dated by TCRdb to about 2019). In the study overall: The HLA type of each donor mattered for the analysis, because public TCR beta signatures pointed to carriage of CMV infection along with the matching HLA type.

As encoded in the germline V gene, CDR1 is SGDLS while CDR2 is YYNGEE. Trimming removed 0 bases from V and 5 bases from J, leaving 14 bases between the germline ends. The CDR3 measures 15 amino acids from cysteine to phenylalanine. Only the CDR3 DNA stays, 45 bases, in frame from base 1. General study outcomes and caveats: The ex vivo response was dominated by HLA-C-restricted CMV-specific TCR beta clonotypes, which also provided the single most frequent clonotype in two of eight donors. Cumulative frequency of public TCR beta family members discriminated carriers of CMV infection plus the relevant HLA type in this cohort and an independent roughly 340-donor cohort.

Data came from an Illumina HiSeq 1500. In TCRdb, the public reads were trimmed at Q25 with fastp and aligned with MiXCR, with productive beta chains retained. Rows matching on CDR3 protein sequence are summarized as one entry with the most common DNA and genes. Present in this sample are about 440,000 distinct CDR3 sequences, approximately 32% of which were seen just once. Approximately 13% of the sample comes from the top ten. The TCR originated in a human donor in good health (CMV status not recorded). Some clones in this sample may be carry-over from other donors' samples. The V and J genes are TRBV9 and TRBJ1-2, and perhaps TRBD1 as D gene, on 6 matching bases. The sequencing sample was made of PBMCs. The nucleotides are TGTGCCAGCAGCGTAGAAGGAGGGGGGACATATGGCTACACCTTC. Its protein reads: CASSVEGGGTYGYTF.